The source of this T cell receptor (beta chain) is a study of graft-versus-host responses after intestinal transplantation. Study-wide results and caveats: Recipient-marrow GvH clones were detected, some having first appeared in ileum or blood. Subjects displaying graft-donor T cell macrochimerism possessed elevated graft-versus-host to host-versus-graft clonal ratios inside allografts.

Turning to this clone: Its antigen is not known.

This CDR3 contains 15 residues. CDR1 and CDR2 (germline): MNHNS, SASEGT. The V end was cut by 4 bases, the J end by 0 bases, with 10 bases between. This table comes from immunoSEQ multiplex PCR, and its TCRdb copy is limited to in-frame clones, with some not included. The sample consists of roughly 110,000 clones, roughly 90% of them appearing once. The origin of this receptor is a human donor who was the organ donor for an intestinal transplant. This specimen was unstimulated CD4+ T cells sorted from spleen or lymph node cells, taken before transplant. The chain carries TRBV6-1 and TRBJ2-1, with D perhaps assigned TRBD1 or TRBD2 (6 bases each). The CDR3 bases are TGTGCCAGCAGTGGGAGGGGGAGCTCCTACAATGAGCAGTTCTTC. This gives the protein CASSGRGSSYNEQFF.